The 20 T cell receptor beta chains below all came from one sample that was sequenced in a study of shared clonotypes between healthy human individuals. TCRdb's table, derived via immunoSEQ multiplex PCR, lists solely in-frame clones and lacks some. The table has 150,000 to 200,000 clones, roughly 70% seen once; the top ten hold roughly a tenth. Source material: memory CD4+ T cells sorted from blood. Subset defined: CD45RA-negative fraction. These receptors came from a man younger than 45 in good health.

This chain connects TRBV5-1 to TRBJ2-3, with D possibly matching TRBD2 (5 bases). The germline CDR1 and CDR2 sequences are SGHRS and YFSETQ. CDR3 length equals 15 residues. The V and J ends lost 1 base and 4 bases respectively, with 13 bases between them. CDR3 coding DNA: TGCGCCAGCAGCTTGTATGGGAGCTCAGCAGATACGCAGTATTTT. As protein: CASSLYGSSADTQYF. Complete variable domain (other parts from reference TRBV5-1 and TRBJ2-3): KAGVTQTPRYLIKTRGQQVTLSCSPISGHRSVSWYQQTPGQGLQFLFEYFSETQRNKGNFPGRFSGRQFSNSRSEMNVSTLELGDSALYLCASSLYGSSADTQYFGPGTRLTVL.

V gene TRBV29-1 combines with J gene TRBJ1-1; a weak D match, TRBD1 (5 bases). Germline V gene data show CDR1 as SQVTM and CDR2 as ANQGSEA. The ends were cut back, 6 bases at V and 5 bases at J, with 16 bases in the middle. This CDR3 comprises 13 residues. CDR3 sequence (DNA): TGCAGCGTAACTCAGGGAGCTGAGACTGAAGCTTTCTTT. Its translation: CSVTQGAETEAFF. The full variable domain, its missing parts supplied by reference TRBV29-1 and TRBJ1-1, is SAVISQKPSRDICQRGTSLTIQCQVDSQVTMMFWYRQQPGQSLTLIATANQGSEATYESGFVIDKFPISRPNLTFSTLTVSNMSPEDSSIYLCSVTQGAETEAFFGQGTRLTVV.

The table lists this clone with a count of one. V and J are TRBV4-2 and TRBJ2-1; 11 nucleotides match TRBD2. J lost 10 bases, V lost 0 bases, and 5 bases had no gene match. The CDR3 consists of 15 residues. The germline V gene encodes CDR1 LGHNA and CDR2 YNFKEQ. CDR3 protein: CASSQELAGAGEQFF. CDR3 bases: TGTGCCAGCAGCCAAGAACTAGCGGGAGCGGGAGAGCAGTTCTTC.

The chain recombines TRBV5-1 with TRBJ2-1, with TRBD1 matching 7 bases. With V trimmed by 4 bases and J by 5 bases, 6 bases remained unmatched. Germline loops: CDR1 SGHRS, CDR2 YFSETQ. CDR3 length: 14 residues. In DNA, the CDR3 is TGCGCCAGCAGCCGGACAGGTGGGGACAATGAGCAGTTCTTC. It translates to CASSRTGGDNEQFF.

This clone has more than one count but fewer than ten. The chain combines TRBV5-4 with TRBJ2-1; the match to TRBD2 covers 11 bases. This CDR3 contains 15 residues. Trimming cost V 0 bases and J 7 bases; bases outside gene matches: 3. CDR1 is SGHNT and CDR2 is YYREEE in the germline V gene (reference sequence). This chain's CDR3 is CASSLELAGVNEQFF. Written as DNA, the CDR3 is TGTGCCAGCAGCTTGGAACTAGCGGGAGTGAATGAGCAGTTCTTC.

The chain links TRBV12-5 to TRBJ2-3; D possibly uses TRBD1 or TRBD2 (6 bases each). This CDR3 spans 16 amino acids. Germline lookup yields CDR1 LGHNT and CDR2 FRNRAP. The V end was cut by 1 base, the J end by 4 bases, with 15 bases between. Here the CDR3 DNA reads TGTGCTAGTGGTTTGGCCATAGGGGGGCAGGCAGATACGCAGTATTTT. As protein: CASGLAIGGQADTQYF.

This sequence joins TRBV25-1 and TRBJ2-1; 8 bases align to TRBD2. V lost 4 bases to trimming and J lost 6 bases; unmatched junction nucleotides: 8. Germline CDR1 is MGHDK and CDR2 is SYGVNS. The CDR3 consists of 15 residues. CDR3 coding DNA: TGTGCCAGCAGTGCGGGACTAGGGGATGGCAATGAGCAGTTCTTC. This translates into CASSAGLGDGNEQFF.

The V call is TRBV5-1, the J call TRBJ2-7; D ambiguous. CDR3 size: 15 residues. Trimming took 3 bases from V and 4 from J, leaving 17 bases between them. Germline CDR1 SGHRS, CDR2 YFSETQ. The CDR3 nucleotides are TGCGCCAGCAGCTCTATCCCGGGCGGAAATTACGAGCAGTACTTC. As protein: CASSSIPGGNYEQYF. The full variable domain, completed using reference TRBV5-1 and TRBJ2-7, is KAGVTQTPRYLIKTRGQQVTLSCSPISGHRSVSWYQQTPGQGLQFLFEYFSETQRNKGNFPGRFSGRQFSNSRSEMNVSTLELGDSALYLCASSSIPGGNYEQYFGPGTRLTVT.

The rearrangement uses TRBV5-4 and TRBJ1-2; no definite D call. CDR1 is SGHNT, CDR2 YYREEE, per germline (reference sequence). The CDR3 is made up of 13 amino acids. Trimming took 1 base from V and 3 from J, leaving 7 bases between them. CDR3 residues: CASSLFRYYGYTF. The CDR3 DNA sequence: TGTGCCAGCAGCTTGTTCAGATACTATGGCTACACCTTC.

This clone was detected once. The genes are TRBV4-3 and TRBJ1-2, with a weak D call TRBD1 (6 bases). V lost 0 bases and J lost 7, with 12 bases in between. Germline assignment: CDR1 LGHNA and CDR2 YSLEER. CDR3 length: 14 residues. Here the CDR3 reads CASSQDQGTGGYTF. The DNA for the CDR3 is TGCGCCAGCAGCCAAGATCAGGGGACCGGTGGCTACACCTTC.

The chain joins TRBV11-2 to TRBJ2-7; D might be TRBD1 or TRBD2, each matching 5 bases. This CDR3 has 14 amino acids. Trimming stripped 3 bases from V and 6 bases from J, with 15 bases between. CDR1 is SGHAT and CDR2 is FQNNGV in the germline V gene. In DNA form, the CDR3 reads TGTGCCAGCAGCTTTGGGGACCCCCCGTTCGAGCAGTACTTC. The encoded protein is CASSFGDPPFEQYF.

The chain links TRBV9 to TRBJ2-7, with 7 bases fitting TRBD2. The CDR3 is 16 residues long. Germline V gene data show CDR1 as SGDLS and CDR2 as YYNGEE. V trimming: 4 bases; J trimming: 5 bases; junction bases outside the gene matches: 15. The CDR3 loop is CASSPRGGRAYHEQYF. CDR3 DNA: TGTGCCAGCAGCCCCCGGGGTGGGAGGGCTTACCACGAGCAGTACTTC.

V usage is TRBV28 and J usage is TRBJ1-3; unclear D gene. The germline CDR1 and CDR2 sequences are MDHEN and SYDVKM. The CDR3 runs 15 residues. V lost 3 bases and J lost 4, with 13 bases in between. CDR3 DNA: TGTGCCAGCAGTTTGGGGTCCGCGACGGGAAACACCATATATTTT. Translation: CASSLGSATGNTIYF.

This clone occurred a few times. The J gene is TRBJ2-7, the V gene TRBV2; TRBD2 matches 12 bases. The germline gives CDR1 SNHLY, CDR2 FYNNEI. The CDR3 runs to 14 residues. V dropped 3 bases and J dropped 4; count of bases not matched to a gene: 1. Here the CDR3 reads CASSEGTSGYEQYF. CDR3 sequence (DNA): TGTGCCAGCAGTGAGGGGACTAGCGGGTACGAGCAGTACTTC.

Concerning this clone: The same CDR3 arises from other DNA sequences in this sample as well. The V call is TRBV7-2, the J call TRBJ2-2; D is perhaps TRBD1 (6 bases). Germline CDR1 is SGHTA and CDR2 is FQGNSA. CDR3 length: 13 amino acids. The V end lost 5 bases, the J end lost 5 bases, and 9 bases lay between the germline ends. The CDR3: CASSPQGTGELFF. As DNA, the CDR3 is TGTGCCAGCAGCCCTCAGGGGACCGGGGAGCTGTTTTTT.

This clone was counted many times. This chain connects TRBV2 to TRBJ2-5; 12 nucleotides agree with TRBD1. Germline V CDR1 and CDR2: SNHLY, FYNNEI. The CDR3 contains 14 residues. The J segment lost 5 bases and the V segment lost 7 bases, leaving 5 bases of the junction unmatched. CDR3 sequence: CASKWDRGRETQYF. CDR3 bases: TGTGCCAGCAAATGGGACAGGGGGCGGGAGACCCAGTACTTC.

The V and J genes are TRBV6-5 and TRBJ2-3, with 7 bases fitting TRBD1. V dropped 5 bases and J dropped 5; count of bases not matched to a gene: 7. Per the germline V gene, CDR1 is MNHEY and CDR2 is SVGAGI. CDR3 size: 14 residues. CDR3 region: CASSPRQGVDTQYF. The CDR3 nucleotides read TGTGCCAGCAGTCCACGACAGGGTGTAGATACGCAGTATTTT.

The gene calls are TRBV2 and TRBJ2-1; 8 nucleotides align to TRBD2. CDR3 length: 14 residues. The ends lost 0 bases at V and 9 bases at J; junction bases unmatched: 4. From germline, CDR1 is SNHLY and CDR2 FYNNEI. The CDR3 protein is CASSEATGGVEQFF. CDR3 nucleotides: TGTGCCAGCAGTGAAGCCACCGGGGGGGTTGAGCAGTTCTTC.

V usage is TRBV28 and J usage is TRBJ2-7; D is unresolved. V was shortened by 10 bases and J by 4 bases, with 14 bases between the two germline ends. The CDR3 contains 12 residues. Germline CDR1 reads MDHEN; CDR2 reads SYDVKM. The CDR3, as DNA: TGTGCCATAGCCCCCTTTAATTACGAGCAGTACTTC. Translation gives CAIAPFNYEQYF.

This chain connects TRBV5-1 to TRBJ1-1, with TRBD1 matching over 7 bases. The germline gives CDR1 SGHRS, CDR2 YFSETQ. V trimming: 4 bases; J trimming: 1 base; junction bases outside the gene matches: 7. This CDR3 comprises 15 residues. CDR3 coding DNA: TGCGCCAGCAGCCGAGGGACAGCAGCGAACACTGAAGCTTTCTTT. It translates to CASSRGTAANTEAFF. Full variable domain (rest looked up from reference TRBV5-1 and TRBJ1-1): KAGVTQTPRYLIKTRGQQVTLSCSPISGHRSVSWYQQTPGQGLQFLFEYFSETQRNKGNFPGRFSGRQFSNSRSEMNVSTLELGDSALYLCASSRGTAANTEAFFGQGTRLTVV.